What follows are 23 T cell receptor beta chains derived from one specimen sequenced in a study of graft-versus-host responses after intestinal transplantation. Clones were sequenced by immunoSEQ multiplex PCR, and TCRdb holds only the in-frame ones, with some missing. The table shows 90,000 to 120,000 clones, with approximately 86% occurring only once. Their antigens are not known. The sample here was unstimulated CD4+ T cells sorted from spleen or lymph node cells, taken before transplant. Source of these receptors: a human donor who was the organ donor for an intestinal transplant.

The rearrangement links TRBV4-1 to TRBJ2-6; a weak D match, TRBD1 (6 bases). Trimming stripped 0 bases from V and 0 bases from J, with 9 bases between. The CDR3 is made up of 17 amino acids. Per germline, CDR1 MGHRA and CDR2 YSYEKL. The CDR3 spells CASSQETGSSGANVLTF. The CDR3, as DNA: TGCGCCAGCAGCCAAGAAACAGGGAGCTCTGGGGCCAACGTCCTGACTTTC.

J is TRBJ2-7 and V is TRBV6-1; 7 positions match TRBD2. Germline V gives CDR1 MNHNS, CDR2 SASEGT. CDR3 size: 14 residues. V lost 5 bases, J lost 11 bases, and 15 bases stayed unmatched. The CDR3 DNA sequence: TGTGCCAGCAGTCAAACACAAGTGTGGGGGGGAGAGTACTTC. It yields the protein CASSQTQVWGGEYF.

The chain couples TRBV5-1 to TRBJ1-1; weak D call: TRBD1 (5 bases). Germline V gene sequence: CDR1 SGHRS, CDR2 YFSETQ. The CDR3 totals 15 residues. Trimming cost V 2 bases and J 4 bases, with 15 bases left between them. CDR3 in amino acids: CASSLVQAGGTEAFF. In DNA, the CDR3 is TGCGCCAGCAGCTTAGTACAGGCCGGAGGCACTGAAGCTTTCTTT.

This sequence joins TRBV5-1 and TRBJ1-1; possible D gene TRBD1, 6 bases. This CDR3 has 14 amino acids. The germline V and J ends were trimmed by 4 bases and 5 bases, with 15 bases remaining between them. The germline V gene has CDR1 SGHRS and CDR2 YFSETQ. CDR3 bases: TGCGCCAGCAGCCCGCCCGGGGGCAGGACTGAAGCTTTCTTT. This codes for CASSPPGGRTEAFF.

The CDR3 DNA sequence: TGTGCCAGCAGCATACTAGCGGGCACCTCCTACAATGAGCAGTTCTTC. Encoded protein: CASSILAGTSYNEQFF. The V and J genes are TRBV7-2 and TRBJ2-1; 9 nucleotides match TRBD2. V lost 5 bases, J lost 0 bases, and 5 bases stayed unmatched. The CDR3 is 16 amino acids. Germline CDR1 SGHTA, CDR2 FQGNSA.

The DNA for the CDR3 is TGTGCCAGCACCCGGGACGGTGAGGAAGAGACCCAGTACTTC. Protein: CASTRDGEEETQYF. The chain joins TRBV2 to TRBJ2-5; D tentatively fits TRBD1 or TRBD2 (5 bases each). Germline V CDR1 and CDR2: SNHLY, FYNNEI. The CDR3 extends over 14 amino acids. With 7 bases removed from V and 3 bases from J, the gap between germline ends came to 15 bases.

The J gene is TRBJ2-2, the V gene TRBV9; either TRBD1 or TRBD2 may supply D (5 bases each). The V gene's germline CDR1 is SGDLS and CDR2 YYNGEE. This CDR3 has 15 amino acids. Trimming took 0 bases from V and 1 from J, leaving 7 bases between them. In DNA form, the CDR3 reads TGTGCCAGCAGCGTAGGGGGGTTGAACACCGGGGAGCTGTTTTTT. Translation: CASSVGGLNTGELFF.

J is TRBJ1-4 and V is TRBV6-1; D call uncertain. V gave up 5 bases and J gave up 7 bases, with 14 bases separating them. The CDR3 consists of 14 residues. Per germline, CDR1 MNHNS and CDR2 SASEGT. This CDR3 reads CASSSWEFGEKLFF. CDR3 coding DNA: TGTGCCAGCAGTTCATGGGAGTTTGGTGAAAAACTGTTTTTT.

The CDR3 nucleotides are TGTGCCAGCAGCCCGTCAGCGGGGGGCACAGATACGCAGTATTTT. It yields the protein CASSPSAGGTDTQYF. The V and J genes are TRBV9 and TRBJ2-3; 8 bases match TRBD2. The V gene's germline CDR1 is SGDLS and CDR2 YYNGEE. The CDR3 extends over 15 amino acids. The V and J ends lost 4 bases and 1 base, in that order; junction bases with no gene match: 5.

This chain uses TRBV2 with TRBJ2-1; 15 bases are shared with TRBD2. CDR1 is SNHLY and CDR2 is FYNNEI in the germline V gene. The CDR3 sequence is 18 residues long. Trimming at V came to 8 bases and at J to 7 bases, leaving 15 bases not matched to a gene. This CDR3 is CASLPGLAGGNFRNEQFF. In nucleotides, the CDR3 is TGTGCCAGCTTACCGGGACTAGCGGGAGGTAACTTTAGGAATGAGCAGTTCTTC.

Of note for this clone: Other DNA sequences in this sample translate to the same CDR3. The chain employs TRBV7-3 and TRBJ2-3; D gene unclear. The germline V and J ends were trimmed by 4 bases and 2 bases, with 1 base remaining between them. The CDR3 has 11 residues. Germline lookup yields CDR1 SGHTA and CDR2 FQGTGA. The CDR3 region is CASSSTDTQYF. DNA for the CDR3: TGTGCCAGCAGCTCCACAGATACGCAGTATTTT. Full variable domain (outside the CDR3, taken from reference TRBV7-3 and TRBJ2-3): GAGVSQTPSNKVTEKGKYVELRCDPISGHTALYWYRQSLGQGPEFLIYFQGTGAADDSGLPNDRFFAVRPEGSVSTLKIQRTERGDSAVYLCASSSTDTQYFGPGTRLTVL.

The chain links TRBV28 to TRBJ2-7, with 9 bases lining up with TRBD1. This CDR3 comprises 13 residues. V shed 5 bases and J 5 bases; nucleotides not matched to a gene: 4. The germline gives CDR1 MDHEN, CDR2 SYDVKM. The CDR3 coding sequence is TGTGCCAGCAGTGGTGGACAGGGGAACGAGCAGTACTTC. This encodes CASSGGQGNEQYF.

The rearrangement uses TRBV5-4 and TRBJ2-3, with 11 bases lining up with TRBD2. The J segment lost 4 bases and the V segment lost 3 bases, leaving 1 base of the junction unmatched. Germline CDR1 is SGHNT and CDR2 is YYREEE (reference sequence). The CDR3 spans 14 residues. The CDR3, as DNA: TGTGCCAGCAGCTCGGGACTAGCGGCAGATACGCAGTATTTT. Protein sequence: CASSSGLAADTQYF.

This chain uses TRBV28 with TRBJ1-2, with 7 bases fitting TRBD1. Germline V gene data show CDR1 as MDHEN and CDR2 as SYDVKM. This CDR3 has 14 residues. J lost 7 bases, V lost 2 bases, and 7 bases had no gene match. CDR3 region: CASSLTQGVSGYTF. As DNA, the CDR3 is TGTGCCAGCAGTTTAACCCAGGGGGTGAGTGGCTACACCTTC.

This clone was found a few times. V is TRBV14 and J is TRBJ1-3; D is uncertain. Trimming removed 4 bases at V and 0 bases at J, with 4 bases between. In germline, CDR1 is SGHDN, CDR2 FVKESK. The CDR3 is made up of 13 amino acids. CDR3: CASSRLSGNTIYF. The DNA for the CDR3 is TGTGCCAGCAGCCGACTCTCTGGAAACACCATATATTTT.

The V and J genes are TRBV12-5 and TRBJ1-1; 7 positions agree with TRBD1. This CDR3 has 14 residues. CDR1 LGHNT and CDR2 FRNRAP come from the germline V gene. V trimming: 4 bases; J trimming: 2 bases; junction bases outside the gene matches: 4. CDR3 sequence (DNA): TGTGCTAGTGGTTCACAGGGGACCAACACTGAAGCTTTCTTT. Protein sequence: CASGSQGTNTEAFF. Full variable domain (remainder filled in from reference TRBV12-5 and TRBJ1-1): DARVTQTPRHKVTEMGQEVTMRCQPILGHNTVFWYRQTMMQGLELLAYFRNRAPLDDSGMPKDRFSAEMPDATLATLKIQPSEPRDSAVYFCASGSQGTNTEAFFGQGTRLTVV.

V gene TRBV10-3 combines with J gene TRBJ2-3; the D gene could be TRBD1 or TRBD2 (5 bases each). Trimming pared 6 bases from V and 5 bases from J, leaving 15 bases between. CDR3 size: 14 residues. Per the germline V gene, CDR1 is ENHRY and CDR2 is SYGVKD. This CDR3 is CAISPRGVGDTQYF. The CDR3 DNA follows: TGTGCCATCAGCCCCAGAGGGGTCGGAGATACGCAGTATTTT.

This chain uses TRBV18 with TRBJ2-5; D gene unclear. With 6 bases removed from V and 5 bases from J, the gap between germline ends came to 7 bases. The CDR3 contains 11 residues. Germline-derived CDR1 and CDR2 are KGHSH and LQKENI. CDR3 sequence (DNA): TGTGCCAGCTCCACGAAGGAGACCCAGTACTTC. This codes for CASSTKETQYF.

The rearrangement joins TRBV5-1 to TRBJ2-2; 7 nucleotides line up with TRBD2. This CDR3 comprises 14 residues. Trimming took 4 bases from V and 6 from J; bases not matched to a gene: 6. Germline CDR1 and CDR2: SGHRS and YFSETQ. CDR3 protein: CASSGEGLSGELFF. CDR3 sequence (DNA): TGCGCCAGCAGCGGGGAGGGGCTCTCCGGGGAGCTGTTTTTT.

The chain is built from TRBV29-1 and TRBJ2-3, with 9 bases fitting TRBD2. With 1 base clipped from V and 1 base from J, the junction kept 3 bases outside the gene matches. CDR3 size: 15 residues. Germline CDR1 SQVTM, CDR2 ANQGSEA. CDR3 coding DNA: TGCAGCGTTGAAGGCTCTAGCGGGGGCACAGATACGCAGTATTTT. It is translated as CSVEGSSGGTDTQYF.

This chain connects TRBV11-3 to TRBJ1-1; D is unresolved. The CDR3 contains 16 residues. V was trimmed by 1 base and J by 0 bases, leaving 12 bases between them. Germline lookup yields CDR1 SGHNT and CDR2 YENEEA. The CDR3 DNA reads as TGTGCCAGCAGCTTAGTGCTTTCGGAGCTGAACACTGAAGCTTTCTTT. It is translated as CASSLVLSELNTEAFF.

CDR3 sequence reads: CASSSRGAHYNSPLHF. The CDR3 DNA is TGTGCCAGCAGCTCCAGGGGGGCTCACTATAATTCACCCCTCCACTTT. The V gene is TRBV5-4, the J gene TRBJ1-6, with 7 bases lining up with TRBD1. J lost 3 bases, V lost 3 bases, and 6 bases had no gene match. Germline values: CDR1 SGHNT, CDR2 YYREEE (reference sequence). The CDR3 contains 16 residues.

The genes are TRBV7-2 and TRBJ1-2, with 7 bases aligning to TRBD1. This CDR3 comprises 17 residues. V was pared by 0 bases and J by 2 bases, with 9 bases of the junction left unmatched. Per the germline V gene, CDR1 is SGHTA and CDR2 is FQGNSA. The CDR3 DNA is TGTGCCAGCAGCTTAGCGCCGGGGGACAGCAGAAACTATGGCTACACCTTC. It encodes CASSLAPGDSRNYGYTF.